One sample yielded the 5 T cell receptor beta chains listed below, sequenced in a study of T cell repertoires in cytomegalovirus infection. TCRdb passed the reads through MiXCR, listing each CDR3 protein once. This table holds 200,000 to 250,000 distinct CDR3 sequences, roughly 6.5% found once. Sequenced sample: PBMCs. The source of these receptors is a human donor in good health (CMV status not recorded). Some clones in this sample may be carry-over from other donors' samples.

This clonotype has a handful of counts. This chain joins TRBV23-1 and TRBJ1-2; TRBD1 agrees at 8 bases. TRBV23-1 is labeled an ORF, and its function is uncertain. The ends lost 11 bases at V and 5 bases at J; junction bases unmatched: 13. This CDR3 has 14 amino acids. For the CDR3, the DNA is TGCGCCCCCGAGGGCAGGGGGCTACTATATGGCTACACCTTC. Its translation: CAPEGRGLLYGYTF.

Details on this clonotype: At one end the junction does not follow the germline gene, possibly because of a read error. The chain recombines TRBV7-2 with TRBJ1-1; TRBD1 matches at 7 bases. The length of the CDR3 is 14 residues. The germline CDR1 and CDR2 sequences are SGHTA and FQGNSA. The CDR3 region has the DNA TGTGCCAGCAGCCCTGGGACAGTGAACGCTGAAGCCTTCTTT. Translation: CASSPGTVNAEAFF.

This clonotype was seen ten or more times. The chain links TRBV29-1 to TRBJ2-3, with TRBD1 identical over 9 bases. The CDR3 sequence is 15 residues long. Germline V gene sequence: CDR1 SQVTM, CDR2 ANQGSEA. After removal of 6 bases from V and 3 bases from J, the junction contained 10 bases not matched to a gene. Here the CDR3 reads CSVSPGQGTTDTQYF. In DNA, the CDR3 is TGCAGCGTCAGCCCGGGACAGGGTACTACAGATACGCAGTATTTT.

The V call is TRBV20-1, the J call TRBJ1-6, with D perhaps TRBD1 (5 bases). CDR1 is DFQATT, CDR2 SNEGSKA, per germline (reference sequence). The CDR3 covers 15 residues. V dropped 0 bases and J dropped 4 bases, with 10 bases sitting between them. The CDR3 loop reads CSARDPRAYNSPLHF. In nucleotides, the CDR3 is TGCAGTGCTAGAGATCCCAGGGCGTATAATTCACCCCTCCACTTT.

This clonotype was seen ten or more times. This chain links TRBV7-2 with TRBJ1-3, with TRBD1 matching 12 bases. The CDR3 totals 17 residues. V shed 4 bases, J shed 3 bases, and the junction held 7 bases outside the gene matches. Germline CDR1 reads SGHTA; CDR2 reads FQGNSA. The CDR3 here is CASSSGTGGVFGNTIYF. The DNA of the CDR3 is TGTGCCAGCAGCTCCGGGACAGGGGGCGTCTTTGGAAACACCATATATTTT.